This T cell receptor (beta chain) was found in a study of CD8+ T cells in alopecia areata. Treatment denoted: oral pan-JAK inhibitor, 5-10 mg twice daily. Germline V gene data show CDR1 as SNHLY and CDR2 as FYNNEI. Trimming left V 7 bases short and J 4 bases short, with 10 bases between. This CDR3 spans 12 amino acids. Reverse transcribed after extraction, RNA yielded cDNA as the sequencing template. The repertoire was sequenced with immunoSEQ multiplex PCR; TCRdb's copy has only in-frame clones and lacks some. Seen here are some 200,000 clones, roughly 64% observed once, and the top ten hold roughly 13%.

This specimen was CD8+ T cells sorted from blood, taken at week 24, from a patient treated with tofacitinib. The source of this sequence is a human donor with alopecia areata. The chain is built from TRBV2 and TRBJ1-2, with D hard to call. The CDR3 here is CASTPGIYGYTF. The CDR3 DNA is TGTGCCAGCACCCCCGGGATCTATGGCTACACCTTC.